Listed below are T cell receptor beta chains from one sample, sequenced in a study of CD8+ T cells in alopecia areata. The repertoire was sequenced with immunoSEQ multiplex PCR; TCRdb's copy has only in-frame clones and lacks some. The table includes 110,000 or so clones, approximately 52% detected once. The source material was CD8+ T cells sorted from blood, sampled at week 4, from a patient treated with tofacitinib. The receptors here all came from a human donor with alopecia areata. The CDR3 runs from the conserved cysteine through the conserved F or W.

V gene | CDR3 protein
TRBV30 | CASPLFPRGTGELFF
TRBV9 | CASTSGRTGVTDTQYF
TRBV27 | CASSATPGEQYF
TRBV30 | CAWSVLSGSYNEQFF
TRBV7-9 | CASSRQDSSYEQYF
TRBV7-8 | CASSLWEEQVDQETQYF
TRBV29-1 | CSVETGDRAYNEQFF
TRBV29-1 | CSVDPGVGYTF
TRBV29-1 | CSVWDRGVRNTEAFF
TRBV11-2 | CASSPEQGTRRKSPYEQYF
TRBV27 | CASRGLGLKETQYF
TRBV30 | CAWIPGDGPYEQYF
TRBV5-1 | CASSQEGRPADTQYF
TRBV27 | CASSPILTRGSDEKLFF
TRBV13 | CASSSGTGADTQYF